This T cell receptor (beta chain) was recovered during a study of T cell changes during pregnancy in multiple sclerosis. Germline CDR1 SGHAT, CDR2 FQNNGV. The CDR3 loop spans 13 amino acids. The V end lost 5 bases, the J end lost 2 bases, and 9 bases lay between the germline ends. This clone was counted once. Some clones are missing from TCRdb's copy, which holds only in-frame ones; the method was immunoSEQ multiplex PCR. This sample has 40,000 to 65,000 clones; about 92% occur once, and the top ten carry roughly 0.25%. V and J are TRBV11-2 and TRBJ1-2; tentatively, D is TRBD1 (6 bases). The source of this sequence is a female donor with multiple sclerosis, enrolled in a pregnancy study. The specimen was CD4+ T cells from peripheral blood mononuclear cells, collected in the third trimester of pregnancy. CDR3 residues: CASSQGQNYGYTF. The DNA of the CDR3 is TGTGCCAGCAGCCAGGGACAAAACTATGGCTACACCTTC.